This T cell receptor (beta chain) originates from a study of shared clonotypes between healthy human individuals. General study points: The study found lower generation probabilities in non-shared clonotypes than in those shared by all four donors.

Worth noting for this clone: The target antigen is unknown.

V was pared by 4 bases and J by 5 bases, with 11 bases of the junction left unmatched. This CDR3 comprises 15 residues. CDR1 is SGDLS, CDR2 YYNGEE, per germline. TCRdb keeps only in-frame clones here, not all; method: immunoSEQ multiplex PCR. The sample lists about 2.3 million clones, just over 90% occurring once. This rearrangement joins TRBV9 to TRBJ2-5; TRBD1 matches at 7 bases. Sequenced sample: naive CD4+ T cells from PBMCs. Stated subset: CD45RA+ positively selected. The clonotype was recovered from a man aged 18 to 29 in good health. Some clones in this sample may be carry-over from other donors' samples. The CDR3 sequence is CASSPRDSLGETQYF. CDR3 DNA sequence: TGTGCCAGCAGCCCAAGGGACAGCCTTGGGGAGACCCAGTACTTC. Full variable domain (remainder filled in from reference TRBV9 and TRBJ2-5): DSGVTQTPKHLITATGQRVTLRCSPRSGDLSVYWYQQSLDQGLQFLIQYYNGEERAKGNILERFSAQQFPDLHSELNLSSLELGDSALYFCASSPRDSLGETQYFGPGTRLLVL.